This T cell receptor beta chain was identified in a study of blood T cell repertoires in COVID-19 (dated by TCRdb to 2020 to 2021). Study-level background: Samples from collaborators originated in the United States, Italy and Spain and spanned both the acute and convalescent phases of COVID-19. The material from the prospective study consisted of cDNA or gDNA derived from T cells, B-cell-depleted T cells, or PBMCs. Deeply sampled blood TCRbeta repertoires from subjects exposed to, actively infected with, or recovered from COVID-19 were included in the dataset. The repertoires were made available in a free public database intended to serve as a resource for research on the immune response to SARS-CoV-2. Samples were obtained from the ongoing ImmuneRACE study (first 160 participants) and from 1,200 or so subjects provided by 6 global collaborators. Sample metadata almost always included a de-identified subject ID, COVID-19 status, age in years and sex. Where available, HLA class I and class II types were taken from metadata supplied by the sample provider and were not determined by assay-based typing.

Whole blood was collected in K2EDTA tubes by collaborating institutions according to the institutions' own protocols. For TCRbeta analysis, collaborators shipped samples in one of three forms: frozen whole blood, isolated PBMCs, or DNA extracted from either of those sample types. For this clone: Its antigen is still unknown. No base qualities exist here, and no much larger clone lies one base off it.

TCRbeta CDR3 regions were amplified from genomic DNA by means of the immunoSEQ Assay, a bias-controlled multiplex PCR. Under the source paper's analysis protocol: Nucleated cell counts per sample were estimated from amplification of reference gene primers within the assay. To quantify the absolute abundance of each unique TCRbeta CDR3 rearrangement, sequence reads were collapsed and filtered. For each sample, productive Simpson clonality was calculated by taking the square root of Simpson's diversity index across productive rearrangements. Drawn from immuneACCESS, this table holds only the in-frame rearrangements with V and J called that TCRdb kept. Clones are partly lost; checked studies trace under half to an unresolved V gene and leave the rest unexplained. V and J calls and clone size are copied from that table; D and trimming were computed from the DNA. For this sample the table gives about 55,000 clones, of which approximately 83% were detected only once. The ten most abundant clones make up more than 8.5% of the sample.

General conclusions and limits of the study: The quantity of clinical and demographic metadata differed by source and by participant and was supplied without curation.

Its CDR3 holds 16 amino acids, cysteine through phenylalanine. CDR3 DNA is the only sequence kept; it has 48 bases, read in frame from the first base. Taken from the germline V gene, the CDR1 and CDR2 loops are SGDLS and YYNGEE. V is reduced by 0 bases and J by 0 bases, leaving a spacing of 10 bases between them. The receptor was derived from a human donor in a cohort sampled during active COVID-19. The source material was peripheral blood. The chain is made from TRBV9 and TRBJ1-3, and possibly TRBD1, on 5 matching bases. The bases are TGTGCCAGCAGCGTAGCTGGGGGGTTCTCTGGAAACACCATATATTTT. Translated, it reads CASSVAGGFSGNTIYF.